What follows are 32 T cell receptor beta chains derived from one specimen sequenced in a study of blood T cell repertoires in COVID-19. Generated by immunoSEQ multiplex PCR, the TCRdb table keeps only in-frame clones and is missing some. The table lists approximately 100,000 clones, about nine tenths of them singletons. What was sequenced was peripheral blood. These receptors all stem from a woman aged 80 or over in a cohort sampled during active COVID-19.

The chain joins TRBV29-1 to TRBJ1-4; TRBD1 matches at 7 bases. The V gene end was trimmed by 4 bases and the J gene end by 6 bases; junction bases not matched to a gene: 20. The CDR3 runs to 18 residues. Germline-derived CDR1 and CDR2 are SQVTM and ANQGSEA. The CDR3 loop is CSVGNSLTGVSLDEKLFF. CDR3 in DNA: TGCAGCGTTGGGAACTCGTTAACAGGGGTCTCGCTCGATGAAAAACTGTTTTTT.

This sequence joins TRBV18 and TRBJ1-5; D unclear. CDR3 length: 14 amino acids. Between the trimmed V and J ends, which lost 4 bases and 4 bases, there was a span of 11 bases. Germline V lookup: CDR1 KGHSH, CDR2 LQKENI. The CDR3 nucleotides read TGTGCCAGCTCACGGGATGGCGGGAATCAGCCCCAGCATTTT. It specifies CASSRDGGNQPQHF.

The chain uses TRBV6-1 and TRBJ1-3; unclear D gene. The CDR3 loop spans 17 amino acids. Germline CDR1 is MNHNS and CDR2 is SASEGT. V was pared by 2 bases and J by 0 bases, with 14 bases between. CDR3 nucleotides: TGTGCCAGCAGTGAAACCCTGACACCGAGCTCTGGAAACACCATATATTTT. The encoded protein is CASSETLTPSSGNTIYF.

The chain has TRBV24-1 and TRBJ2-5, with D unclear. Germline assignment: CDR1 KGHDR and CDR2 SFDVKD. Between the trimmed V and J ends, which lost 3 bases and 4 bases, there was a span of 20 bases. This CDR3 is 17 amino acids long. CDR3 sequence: CATSDTESLGCLETQYF. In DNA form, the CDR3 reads TGTGCCACCAGTGATACTGAATCTCTGGGCTGCCTAGAGACCCAGTACTTC.

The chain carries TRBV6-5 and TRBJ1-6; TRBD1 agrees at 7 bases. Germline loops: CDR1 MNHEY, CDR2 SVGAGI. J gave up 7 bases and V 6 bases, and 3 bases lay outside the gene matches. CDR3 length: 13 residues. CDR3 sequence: CASRGQSNSPLHF. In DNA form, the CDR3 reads TGTGCCAGCAGGGGACAGTCAAATTCACCCCTCCACTTT.

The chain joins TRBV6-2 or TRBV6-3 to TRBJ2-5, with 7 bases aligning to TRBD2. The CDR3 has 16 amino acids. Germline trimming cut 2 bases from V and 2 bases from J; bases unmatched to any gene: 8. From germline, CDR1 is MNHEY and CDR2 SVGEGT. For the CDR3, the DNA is TGTGCCAGCAGTTACCGGGCGGGGGTCGCACAAGAGACCCAGTACTTC. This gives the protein CASSYRAGVAQETQYF.

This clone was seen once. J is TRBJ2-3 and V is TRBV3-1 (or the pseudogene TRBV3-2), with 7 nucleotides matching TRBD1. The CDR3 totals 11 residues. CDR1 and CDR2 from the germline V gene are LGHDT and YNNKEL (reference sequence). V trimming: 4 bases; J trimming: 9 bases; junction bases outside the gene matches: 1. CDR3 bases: TGTGCCAGCAGCCTACAGGGGACGCAGTATTTT. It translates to CASSLQGTQYF.

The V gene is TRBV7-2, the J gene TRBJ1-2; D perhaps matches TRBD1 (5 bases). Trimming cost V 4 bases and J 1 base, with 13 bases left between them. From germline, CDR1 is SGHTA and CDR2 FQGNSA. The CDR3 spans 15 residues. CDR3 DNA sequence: TGTGCCAGCAGCTCCCCGGGGGGTCTTAACTATGGCTACACCTTC. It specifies CASSSPGGLNYGYTF.

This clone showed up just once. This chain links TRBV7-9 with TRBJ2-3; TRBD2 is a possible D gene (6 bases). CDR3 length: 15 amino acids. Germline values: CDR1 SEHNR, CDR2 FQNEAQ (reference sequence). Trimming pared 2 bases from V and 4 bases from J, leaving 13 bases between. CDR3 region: CASSLKAGWADTQYF. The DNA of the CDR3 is TGTGCCAGCAGCTTAAAGGCGGGGTGGGCAGATACGCAGTATTTT.

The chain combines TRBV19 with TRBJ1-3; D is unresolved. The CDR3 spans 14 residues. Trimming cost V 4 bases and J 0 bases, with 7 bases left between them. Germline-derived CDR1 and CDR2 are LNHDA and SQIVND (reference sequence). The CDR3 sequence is CASSTPGSGNTIYF. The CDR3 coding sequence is TGTGCCAGTAGTACCCCGGGCTCTGGAAACACCATATATTTT.

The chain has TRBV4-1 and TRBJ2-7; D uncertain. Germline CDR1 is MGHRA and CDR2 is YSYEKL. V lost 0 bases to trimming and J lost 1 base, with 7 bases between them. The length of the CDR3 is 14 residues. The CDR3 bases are TGCGCCAGCAGCCAAGATCCCAGTTCCTACGAGCAGTACTTC. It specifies CASSQDPSSYEQYF.

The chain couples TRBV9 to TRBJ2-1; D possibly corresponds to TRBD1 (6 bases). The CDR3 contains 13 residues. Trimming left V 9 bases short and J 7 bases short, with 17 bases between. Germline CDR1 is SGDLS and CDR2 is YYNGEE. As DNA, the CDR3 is TGTGCCACTAACAGGGAAGGGTTGAATGAGCAGTTCTTC. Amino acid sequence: CATNREGLNEQFF. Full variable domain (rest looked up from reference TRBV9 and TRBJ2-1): DSGVTQTPKHLITATGQRVTLRCSPRSGDLSVYWYQQSLDQGLQFLIQYYNGEERAKGNILERFSAQQFPDLHSELNLSSLELGDSALYFCATNREGLNEQFFGPGTRLTVL.

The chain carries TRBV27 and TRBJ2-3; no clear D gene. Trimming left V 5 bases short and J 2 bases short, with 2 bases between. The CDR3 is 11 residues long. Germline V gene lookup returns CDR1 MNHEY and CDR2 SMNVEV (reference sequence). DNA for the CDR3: TGTGCCAGCAGTCACACAGATACGCAGTATTTT. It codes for CASSHTDTQYF.

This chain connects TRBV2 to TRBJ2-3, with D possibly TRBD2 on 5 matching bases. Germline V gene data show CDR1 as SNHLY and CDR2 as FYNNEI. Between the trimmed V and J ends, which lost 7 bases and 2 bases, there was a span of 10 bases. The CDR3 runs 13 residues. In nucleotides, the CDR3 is TGTGCCAGCAAGCTAGCAAACACAGATACGCAGTATTTT. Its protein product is CASKLANTDTQYF.

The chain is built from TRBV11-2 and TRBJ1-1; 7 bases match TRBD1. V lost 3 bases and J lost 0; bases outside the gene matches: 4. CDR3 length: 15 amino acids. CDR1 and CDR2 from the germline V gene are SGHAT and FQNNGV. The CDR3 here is CASSFSRGLNTEAFF. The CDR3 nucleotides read TGTGCCAGCAGCTTTTCCAGGGGGTTGAACACTGAAGCTTTCTTT.

CDR3 DNA sequence: TGCAGCGTTGTCCCGGCGGGTGGGGGCACTAACTATGGCTACACCTTC. This gives the protein CSVVPAGGGTNYGYTF. The chain carries TRBV29-1 and TRBJ1-2; D perhaps matches TRBD1 (6 bases). This CDR3 is 16 amino acids long. Germline V gene data show CDR1 as SQVTM and CDR2 as ANQGSEA. Trimming took 4 bases from V and 0 from J, leaving 18 bases between them.

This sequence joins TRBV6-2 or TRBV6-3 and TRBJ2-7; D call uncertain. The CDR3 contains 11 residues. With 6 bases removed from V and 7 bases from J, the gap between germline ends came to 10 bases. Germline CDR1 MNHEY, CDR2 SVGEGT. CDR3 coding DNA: TGTGCCAGCAGCCCTTATCAGGAGCAGTACTTC. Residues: CASSPYQEQYF.

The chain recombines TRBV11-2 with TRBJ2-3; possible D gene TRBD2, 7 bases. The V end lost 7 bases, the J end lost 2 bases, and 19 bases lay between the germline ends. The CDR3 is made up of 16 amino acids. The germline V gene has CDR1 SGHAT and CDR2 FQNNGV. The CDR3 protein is CASTDRLAVLTDTQYF. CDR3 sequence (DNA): TGTGCCAGCACCGACAGGCTAGCGGTCCTCACAGATACGCAGTATTTT. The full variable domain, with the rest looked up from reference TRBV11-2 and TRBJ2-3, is EAGVAQSPRYKIIEKRQSVAFWCNPISGHATLYWYQQILGQGPKLLIQFQNNGVVDDSQLPKDRFSAERLKGVDSTLKIQPAKLEDSAVYLCASTDRLAVLTDTQYFGPGTRLTVL.

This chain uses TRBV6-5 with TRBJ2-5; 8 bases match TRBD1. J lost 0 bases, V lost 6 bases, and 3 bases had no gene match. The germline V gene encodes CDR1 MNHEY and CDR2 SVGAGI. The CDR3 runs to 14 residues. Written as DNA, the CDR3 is TGTGCCAGCAGCAGGGGACAGGACCAAGAGACCCAGTACTTC. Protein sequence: CASSRGQDQETQYF.

The CDR3 spells CASSYQLAATDTQYF. CDR3 DNA: TGTGCCAGCAGTTACCAACTGGCGGCCACAGATACGCAGTATTTT. The V and J genes are TRBV6-5 and TRBJ2-3; no reliable D call. V lost 2 bases and J lost 2, with 11 bases in between. Germline V gene sequence: CDR1 MNHEY, CDR2 SVGAGI. CDR3 length: 15 amino acids.

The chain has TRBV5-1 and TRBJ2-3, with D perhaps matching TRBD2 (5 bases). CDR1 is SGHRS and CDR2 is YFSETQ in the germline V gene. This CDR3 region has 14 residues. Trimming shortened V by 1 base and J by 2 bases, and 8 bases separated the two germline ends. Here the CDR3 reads CASSLPAATDTQYF. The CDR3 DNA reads TGCGCCAGCAGCTTGCCAGCGGCCACAGATACGCAGTATTTT. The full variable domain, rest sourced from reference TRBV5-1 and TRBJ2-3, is KAGVTQTPRYLIKTRGQQVTLSCSPISGHRSVSWYQQTPGQGLQFLFEYFSETQRNKGNFPGRFSGRQFSNSRSEMNVSTLELGDSALYLCASSLPAATDTQYFGPGTRLTVL.

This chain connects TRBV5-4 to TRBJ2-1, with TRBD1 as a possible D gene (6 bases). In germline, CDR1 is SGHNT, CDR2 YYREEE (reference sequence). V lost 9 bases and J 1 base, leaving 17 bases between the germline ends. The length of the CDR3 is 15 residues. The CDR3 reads CAIKLDTGSYNEQFF. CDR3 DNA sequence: TGTGCCATCAAGCTAGATACAGGGTCCTACAATGAGCAGTTCTTC.

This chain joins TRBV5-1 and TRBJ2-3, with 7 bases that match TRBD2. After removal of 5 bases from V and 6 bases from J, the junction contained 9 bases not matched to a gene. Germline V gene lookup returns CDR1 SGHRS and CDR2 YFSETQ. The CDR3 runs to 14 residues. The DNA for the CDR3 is TGCGCCAGCAGTCTAGCGGAGCTTGTGGATACGCAGTATTTT. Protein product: CASSLAELVDTQYF.

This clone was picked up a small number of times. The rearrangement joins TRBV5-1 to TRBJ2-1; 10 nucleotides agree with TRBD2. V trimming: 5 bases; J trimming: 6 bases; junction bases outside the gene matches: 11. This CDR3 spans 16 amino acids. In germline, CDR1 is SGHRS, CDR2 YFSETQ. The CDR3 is CASRTSGSSGGNEQFF. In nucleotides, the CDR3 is TGCGCCAGCAGGACTAGCGGGTCGTCCGGGGGCAATGAGCAGTTCTTC.

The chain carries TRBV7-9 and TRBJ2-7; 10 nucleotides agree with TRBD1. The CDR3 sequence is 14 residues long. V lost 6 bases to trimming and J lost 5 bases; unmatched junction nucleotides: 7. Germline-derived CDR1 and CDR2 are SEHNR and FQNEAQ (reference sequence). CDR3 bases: TGTGCCAGCAGGGCGGGACAGGGGTACGACGAGCAGTACTTC. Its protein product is CASRAGQGYDEQYF.

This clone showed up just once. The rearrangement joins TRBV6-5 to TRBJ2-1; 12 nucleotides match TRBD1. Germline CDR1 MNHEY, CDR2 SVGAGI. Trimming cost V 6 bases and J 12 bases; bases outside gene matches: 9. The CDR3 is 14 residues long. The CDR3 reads CASRPGQGAGGQFF. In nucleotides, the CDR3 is TGTGCCAGCAGACCGGGACAGGGGGCCGGGGGGCAGTTCTTC.

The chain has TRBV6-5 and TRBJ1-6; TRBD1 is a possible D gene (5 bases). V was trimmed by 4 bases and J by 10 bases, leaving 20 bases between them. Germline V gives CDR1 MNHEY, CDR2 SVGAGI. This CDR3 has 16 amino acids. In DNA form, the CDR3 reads TGTGCCAGCAGTTCGCGTCCAAGGGGCGAGCAGTCACCCCTCCACTTT. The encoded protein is CASSSRPRGEQSPLHF.

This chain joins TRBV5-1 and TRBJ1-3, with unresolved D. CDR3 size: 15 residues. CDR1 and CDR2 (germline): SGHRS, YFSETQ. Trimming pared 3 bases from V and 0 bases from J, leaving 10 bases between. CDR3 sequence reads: CASSYEGYSGNTIYF. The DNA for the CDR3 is TGCGCCAGCAGCTACGAGGGTTACTCTGGAAACACCATATATTTT.

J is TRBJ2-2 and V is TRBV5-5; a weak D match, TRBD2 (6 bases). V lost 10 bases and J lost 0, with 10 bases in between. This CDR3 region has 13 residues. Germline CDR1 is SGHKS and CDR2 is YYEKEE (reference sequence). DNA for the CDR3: TGTGCCTGGGGACTTACGAACACCGGGGAGCTGTTTTTT. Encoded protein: CAWGLTNTGELFF.

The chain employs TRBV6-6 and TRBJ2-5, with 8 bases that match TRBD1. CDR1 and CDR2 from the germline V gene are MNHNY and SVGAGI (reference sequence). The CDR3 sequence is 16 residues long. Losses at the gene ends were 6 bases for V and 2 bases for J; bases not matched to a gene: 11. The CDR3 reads CASRPPGQVKQETQYF. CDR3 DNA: TGTGCCAGCAGACCCCCGGGACAGGTGAAACAAGAGACCCAGTACTTC.

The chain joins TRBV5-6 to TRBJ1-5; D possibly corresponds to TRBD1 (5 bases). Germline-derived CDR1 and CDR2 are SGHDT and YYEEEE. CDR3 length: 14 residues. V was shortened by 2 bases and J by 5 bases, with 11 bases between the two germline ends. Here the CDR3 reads CASSFIGVDQPQHF. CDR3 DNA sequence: TGTGCCAGCAGCTTTATAGGGGTTGATCAGCCCCAGCATTTT. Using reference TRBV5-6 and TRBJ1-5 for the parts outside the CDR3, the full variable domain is DAGVTQSPTHLIKTRGQQVTLRCSPKSGHDTVSWYQQALGQGPQFIFQYYEEEERQRGNFPDRFSGHQFPNYSSELNVNALLLGDSALYLCASSFIGVDQPQHFGDGTRLSIL.

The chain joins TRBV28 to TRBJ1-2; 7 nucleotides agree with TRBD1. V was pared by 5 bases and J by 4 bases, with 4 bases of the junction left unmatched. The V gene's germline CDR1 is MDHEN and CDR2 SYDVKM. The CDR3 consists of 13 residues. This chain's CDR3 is CASSRDSLYGYTF. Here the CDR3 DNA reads TGTGCCAGCAGTCGGGACAGCCTCTATGGCTACACCTTC.